The rows below give T cell receptor beta chains drawn from one sample of a study of blood T cells in healthy people across ages. MiXCR was run by TCRdb on the 5' RACE reads, yielding one entry per CDR3 protein. The table includes about 650,000 distinct CDR3 sequences, over 40% detected once. The sequenced sample consisted of blood. The source of these receptors is an elderly woman in good health. The CDR3 runs from the conserved cysteine through the conserved F or W. The D gene is left open where the match is weak. Rows may omit the clone size; those that give it use once, few, many or a size class.

TRBV6-5,.,TRBJ1-6,.,TGTGCCAGCTCCCGAGGTATTTATAATTCACCCCTCCACTTT,CASSRGIYNSPLHF
TRBV30,.,TRBJ2-7,few,TGTGCCTGGAGTGTACAAGGGACAAGCGGCGAGCAGTACTTC,CAWSVQGTSGEQYF
TRBV4-3,.,TRBJ2-3,.,TGCGCCAGCAGCCAAGAGGGCCAGAAGGGGCAGTATTTT,CASSQEGQKGQYF
TRBV27,.,TRBJ2-3,.,TGTGCCAGCAGTTCGCCCGGGGCCAGCGGAACAGATACGCAGTATTTT,CASSSPGASGTDTQYF
TRBV15,TRBD2,TRBJ2-5,.,TGTGCCACCAGCAGATGGGGAGGGGCGGGTTCGAGAGAGACCCAGTACTTC,CATSRWGGAGSRETQYF
TRBV30,.,TRBJ1-6,.,TGTGCCTGGAGTGTACAGGGATCACCCCTCCACTTT,CAWSVQGSPLHF
TRBV29-1,.,TRBJ1-1,.,TGCAGCTCTGATGTGACATCGAACACTGAAGCTTTCTTT,CSSDVTSNTEAFF
TRBV7-2,TRBD1,TRBJ2-7,.,TGTGCCAGCCGAGCTCGGACAGGGACGGGCGAGCAGTACTTC,CASRARTGTGEQYF
TRBV6-6,TRBD2,TRBJ2-5,.,TGTGCCAGCAGTCGGACTAGCGGGAGGAGGAAAGAGACCCAGTACTTC,CASSRTSGRRKETQYF
TRBV6-2/TRBV6-3,.,TRBJ2-7,.,TGTGCCAGCAGTCCCGGACAGCGCACCGCCTACGAGCAGTACTTC,CASSPGQRTAYEQYF
TRBV5-1,.,TRBJ2-3,many,TGCGCCAGCAGCGGTTGGAGTACAGATACGCAGTATTTT,CASSGWSTDTQYF
TRBV24-1,.,TRBJ2-2,.,TGTGCCACCTACCCATTTGTAGGGACCAACACCGGGGAGCTGTTTTTT,CATYPFVGTNTGELFF
TRBV6-2/TRBV6-3,TRBD2,TRBJ2-1,many,TGTGCCAGCAGTTACTCACTAGCGGGGGGGCCTCGGAATGAGCAGTTCTTC,CASSYSLAGGPRNEQFF
TRBV29-1,TRBD2,TRBJ2-5,many,TGCAGCGTTGACCCCGGGGGGGTTCAAGAGACCCAGTACTTC,CSVDPGGVQETQYF
TRBV7-2,.,TRBJ2-1,.,TGTGCCAGCAGCTTAGGGTCAGGAAGCTACTACAATGAGCAGTTCTTC,CASSLGSGSYYNEQFF
TRBV15,.,TRBJ2-5,.,TGTGCCACCAGCAGAGACAGGGGAGTGGGAGAGACCCAGTACTTC,CATSRDRGVGETQYF